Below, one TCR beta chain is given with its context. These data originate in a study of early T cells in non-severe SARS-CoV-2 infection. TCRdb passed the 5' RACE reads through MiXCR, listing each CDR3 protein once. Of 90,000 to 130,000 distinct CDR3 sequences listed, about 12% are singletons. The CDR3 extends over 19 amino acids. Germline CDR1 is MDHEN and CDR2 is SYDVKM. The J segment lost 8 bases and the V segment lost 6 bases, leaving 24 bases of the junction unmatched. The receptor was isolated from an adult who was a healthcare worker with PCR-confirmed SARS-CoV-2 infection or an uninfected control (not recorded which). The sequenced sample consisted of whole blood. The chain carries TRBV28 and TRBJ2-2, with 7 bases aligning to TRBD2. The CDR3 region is CASSPGLPRDYRERGELFF. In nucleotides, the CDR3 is TGTGCCAGCAGCCCCGGACTCCCCCGGGACTACCGAGAAAGGGGGGAGCTGTTTTTT. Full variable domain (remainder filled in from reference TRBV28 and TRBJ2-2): DVKVTQSSRYLVKRTGEKVFLECVQDMDHENMFWYRQDPGLGLRLIYFSYDVKMKEKGDIPEGYSVSREKKERFSLILESASTNQTSMYLCASSPGLPRDYRERGELFFGEGSRLTVL.